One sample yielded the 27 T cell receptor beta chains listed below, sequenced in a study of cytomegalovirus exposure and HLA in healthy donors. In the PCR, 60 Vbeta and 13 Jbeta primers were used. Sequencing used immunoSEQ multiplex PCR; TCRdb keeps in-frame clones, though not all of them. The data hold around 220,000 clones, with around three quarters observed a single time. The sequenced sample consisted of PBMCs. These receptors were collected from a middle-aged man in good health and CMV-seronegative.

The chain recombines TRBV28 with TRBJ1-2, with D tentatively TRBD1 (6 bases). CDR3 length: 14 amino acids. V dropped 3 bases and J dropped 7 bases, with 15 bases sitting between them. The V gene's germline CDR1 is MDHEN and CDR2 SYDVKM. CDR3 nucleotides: TGTGCCAGCAGTTTTCCGGCGGGGGGCTTTGGCTACACCTTC. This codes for CASSFPAGGFGYTF.

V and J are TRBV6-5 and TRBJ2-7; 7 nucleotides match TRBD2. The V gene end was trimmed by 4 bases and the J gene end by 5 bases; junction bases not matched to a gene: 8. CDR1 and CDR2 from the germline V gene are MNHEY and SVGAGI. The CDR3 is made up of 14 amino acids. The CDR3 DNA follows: TGTGCCAGCAGTTCTAGCGGTCTGTCTGACGAGCAGTACTTC. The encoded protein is CASSSSGLSDEQYF.

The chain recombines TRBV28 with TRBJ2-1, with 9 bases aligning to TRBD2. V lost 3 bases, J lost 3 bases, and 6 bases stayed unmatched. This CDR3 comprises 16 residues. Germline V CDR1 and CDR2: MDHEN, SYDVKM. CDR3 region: CASSLSAGGFYNEQFF. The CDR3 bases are TGTGCCAGCAGTTTGTCTGCGGGAGGGTTCTACAATGAGCAGTTCTTC.

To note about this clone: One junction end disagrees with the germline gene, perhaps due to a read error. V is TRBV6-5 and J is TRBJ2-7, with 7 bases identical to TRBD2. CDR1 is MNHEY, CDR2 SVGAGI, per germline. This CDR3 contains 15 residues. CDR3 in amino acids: CASSNSGLSSYEQYF. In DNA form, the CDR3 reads TGTGCCAGCAGTAACTCGGGACTATCTTCCTACGAGCAGTACTTC.

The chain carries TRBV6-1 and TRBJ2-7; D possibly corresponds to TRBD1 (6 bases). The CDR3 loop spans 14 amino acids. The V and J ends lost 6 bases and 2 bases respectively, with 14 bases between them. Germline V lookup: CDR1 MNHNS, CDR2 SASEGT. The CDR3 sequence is CASRLRQATYEQYF. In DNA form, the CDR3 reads TGTGCCAGCAGATTGAGACAGGCCACCTACGAGCAGTACTTC.

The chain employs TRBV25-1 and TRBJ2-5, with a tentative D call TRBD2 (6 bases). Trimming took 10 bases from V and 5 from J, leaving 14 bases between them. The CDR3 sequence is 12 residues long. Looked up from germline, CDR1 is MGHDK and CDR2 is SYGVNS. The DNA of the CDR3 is TGTGCCACCACCGGGGGTATGGAGACCCAGTACTTC. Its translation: CATTGGMETQYF.

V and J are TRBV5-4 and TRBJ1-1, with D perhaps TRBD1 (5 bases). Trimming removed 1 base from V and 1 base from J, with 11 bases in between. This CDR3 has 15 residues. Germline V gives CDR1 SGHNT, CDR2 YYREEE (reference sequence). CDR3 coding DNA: TGTGCCAGCAGCTTGCGGTCGGGGGAGAACACTGAAGCTTTCTTT. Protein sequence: CASSLRSGENTEAFF.

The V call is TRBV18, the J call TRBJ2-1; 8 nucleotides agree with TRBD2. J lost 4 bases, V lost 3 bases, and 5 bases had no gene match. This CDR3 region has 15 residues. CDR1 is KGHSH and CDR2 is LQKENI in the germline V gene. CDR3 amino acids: CASSPGTSRYNEQFF. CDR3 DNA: TGTGCCAGCTCACCCGGGACTAGTCGGTACAATGAGCAGTTCTTC.

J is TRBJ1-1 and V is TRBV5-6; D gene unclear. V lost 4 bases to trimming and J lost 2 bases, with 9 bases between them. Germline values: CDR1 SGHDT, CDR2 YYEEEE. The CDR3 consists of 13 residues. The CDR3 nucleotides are TGTGCCAGCAGCCACCCGCGAAACACTGAAGCTTTCTTT. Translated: CASSHPRNTEAFF.

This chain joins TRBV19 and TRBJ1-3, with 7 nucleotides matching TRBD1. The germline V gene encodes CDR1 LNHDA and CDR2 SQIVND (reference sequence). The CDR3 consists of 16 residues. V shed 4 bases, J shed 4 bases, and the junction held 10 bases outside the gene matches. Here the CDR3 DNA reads TGTGCCAGTAGTACGAACAACAGGGGTACCGGAAACACCATATATTTT. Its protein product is CASSTNNRGTGNTIYF.

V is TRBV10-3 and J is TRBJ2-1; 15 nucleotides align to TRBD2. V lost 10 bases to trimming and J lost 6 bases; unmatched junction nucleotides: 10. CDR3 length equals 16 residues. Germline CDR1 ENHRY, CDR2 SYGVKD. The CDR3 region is CATEGGGLAGGNEQFF. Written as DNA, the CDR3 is TGTGCCACCGAGGGGGGGGGACTAGCGGGAGGCAATGAGCAGTTCTTC.

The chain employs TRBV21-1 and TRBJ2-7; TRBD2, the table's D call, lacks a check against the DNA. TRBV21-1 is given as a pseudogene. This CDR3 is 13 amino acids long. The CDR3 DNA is TGTGCCAGCCCTGCGGGGGACTCCTACGAGCAGTACTTC. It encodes CASPAGDSYEQYF.

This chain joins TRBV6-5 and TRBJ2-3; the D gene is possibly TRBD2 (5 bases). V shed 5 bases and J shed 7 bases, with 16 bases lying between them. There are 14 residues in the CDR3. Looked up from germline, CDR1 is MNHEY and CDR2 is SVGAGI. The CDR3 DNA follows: TGTGCCAGCAGTCCCGACGAGGGATCCCATACGCAGTATTTT. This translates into CASSPDEGSHTQYF.

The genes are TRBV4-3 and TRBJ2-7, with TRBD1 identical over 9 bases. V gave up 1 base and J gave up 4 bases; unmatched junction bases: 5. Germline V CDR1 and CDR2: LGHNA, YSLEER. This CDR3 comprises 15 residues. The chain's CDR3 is CASSQGGTGRYEQYF. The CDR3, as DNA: TGCGCCAGCAGCCAAGGCGGGACAGGGCGGTACGAGCAGTACTTC.

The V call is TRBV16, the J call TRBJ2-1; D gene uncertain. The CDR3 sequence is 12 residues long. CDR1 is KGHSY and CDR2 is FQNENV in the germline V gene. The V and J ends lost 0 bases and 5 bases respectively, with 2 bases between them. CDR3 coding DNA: TGTGCCAGCAGCCAATCCAACAATGAGCAGTTCTTC. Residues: CASSQSNNEQFF. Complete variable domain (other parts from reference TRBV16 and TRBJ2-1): GEEVAQTPKHLVRGEGQKAKLYCAPIKGHSYVFWYQQVLKNEFKFLISFQNENVFDETGMPKERFSAKCLPNSPCSLEIQATKLEDSAVYFCASSQSNNEQFFGPGTRLTVL.

The CDR3 bases are TGTGCCAGCAGCCAAAGGCAGGGTATGAGGGGGTGGGGGAGCGAGCAGTACTTC. Translating gives CASSQRQGMRGWGSEQYF. The chain uses TRBV4-2 and TRBJ2-7, with D tentatively TRBD1 (6 bases). Trimming shortened V by 2 bases and J by 6 bases, and 26 bases separated the two germline ends. The germline V gene has CDR1 LGHNA and CDR2 YNFKEQ. This CDR3 is 18 amino acids long.

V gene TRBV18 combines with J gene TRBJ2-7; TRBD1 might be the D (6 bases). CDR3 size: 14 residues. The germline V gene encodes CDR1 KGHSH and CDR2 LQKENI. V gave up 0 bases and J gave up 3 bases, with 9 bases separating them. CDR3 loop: CASSPPGQNYEQYF. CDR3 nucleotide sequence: TGTGCCAGCTCACCACCCGGACAGAACTACGAGCAGTACTTC.

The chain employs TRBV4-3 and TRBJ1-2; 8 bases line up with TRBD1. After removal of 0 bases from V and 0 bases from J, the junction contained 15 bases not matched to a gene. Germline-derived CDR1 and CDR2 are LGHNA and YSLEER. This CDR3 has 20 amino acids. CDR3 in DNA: TGCGCCAGCAGCCAAGACCTAAAGTCAGGGGGCGCGGGAGCTAACTATGGCTACACCTTC. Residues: CASSQDLKSGGAGANYGYTF.

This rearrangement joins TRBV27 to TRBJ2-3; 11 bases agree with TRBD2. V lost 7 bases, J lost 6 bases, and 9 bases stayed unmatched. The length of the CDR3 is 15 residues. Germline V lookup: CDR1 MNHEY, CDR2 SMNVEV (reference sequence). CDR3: CASKEIASGRDTQYF. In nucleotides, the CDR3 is TGTGCCAGCAAGGAGATAGCTAGCGGGAGGGATACGCAGTATTTT.

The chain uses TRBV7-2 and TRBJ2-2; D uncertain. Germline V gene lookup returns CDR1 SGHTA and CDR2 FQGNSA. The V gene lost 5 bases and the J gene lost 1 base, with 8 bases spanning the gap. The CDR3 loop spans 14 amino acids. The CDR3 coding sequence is TGTGCCAGCAGCCGCGAGTTGAACACCGGGGAGCTGTTTTTT. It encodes CASSRELNTGELFF.

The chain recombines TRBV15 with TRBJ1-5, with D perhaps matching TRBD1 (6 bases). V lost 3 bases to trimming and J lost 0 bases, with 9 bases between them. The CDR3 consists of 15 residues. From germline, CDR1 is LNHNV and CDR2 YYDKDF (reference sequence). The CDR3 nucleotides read TGTGCCACCAGCAGGTACAGGGATAGCAATCAGCCCCAGCATTTT. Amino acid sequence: CATSRYRDSNQPQHF.

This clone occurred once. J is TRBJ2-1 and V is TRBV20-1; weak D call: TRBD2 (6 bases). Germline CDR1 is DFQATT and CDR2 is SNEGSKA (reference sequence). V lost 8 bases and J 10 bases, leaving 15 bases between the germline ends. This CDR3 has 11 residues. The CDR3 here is CSIVPGAEQFF. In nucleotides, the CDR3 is TGCAGTATCGTACCGGGAGCGGAGCAGTTCTTC.

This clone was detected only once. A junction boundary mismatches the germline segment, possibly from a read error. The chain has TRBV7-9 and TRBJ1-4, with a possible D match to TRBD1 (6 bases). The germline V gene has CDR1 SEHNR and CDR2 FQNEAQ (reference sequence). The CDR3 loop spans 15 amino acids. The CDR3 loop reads CSSSSGQTTNEKLFF. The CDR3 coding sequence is TGTTCCAGCAGCTCAGGACAGACAACTAATGAAAAACTGTTTTTT.

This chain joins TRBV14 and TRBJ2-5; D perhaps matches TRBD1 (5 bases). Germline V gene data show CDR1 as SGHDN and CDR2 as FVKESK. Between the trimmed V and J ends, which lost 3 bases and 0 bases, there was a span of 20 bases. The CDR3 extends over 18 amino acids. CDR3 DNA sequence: TGTGCCAGCAGCCACCGACAGAAGCAACTATTCCACCAAGAGACCCAGTACTTC. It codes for CASSHRQKQLFHQETQYF.

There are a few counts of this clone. The CDR3 DNA follows: TGTGCCAGCACCCTAGAAGAGACCCAGTACTTC. Translated, it gives CASTLEETQYF. The chain has TRBV6-5 and TRBJ2-5; D gene uncertain. CDR1 and CDR2 (germline): MNHEY, SVGAGI. CDR3 length: 11 residues. Trimming cost V 7 bases and J 3 bases, with 6 bases left between them.

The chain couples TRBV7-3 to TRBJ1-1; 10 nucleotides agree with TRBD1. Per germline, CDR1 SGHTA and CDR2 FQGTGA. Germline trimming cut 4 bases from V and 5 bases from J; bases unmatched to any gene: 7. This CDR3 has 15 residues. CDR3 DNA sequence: TGTGCCAGCAGCTCCGGGACAGGGGTCGAAACTGAAGCTTTCTTT. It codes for CASSSGTGVETEAFF.

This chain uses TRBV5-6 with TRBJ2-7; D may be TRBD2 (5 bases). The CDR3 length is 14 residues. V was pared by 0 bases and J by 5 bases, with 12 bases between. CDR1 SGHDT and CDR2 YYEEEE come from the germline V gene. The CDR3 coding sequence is TGTGCCAGCAGCTTGGATACGGGGTACCACGAGCAGTACTTC. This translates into CASSLDTGYHEQYF.